This is a list of T cell receptor beta chains from one sample in a study of shared clonotypes between healthy human individuals. Using immunoSEQ multiplex PCR, the repertoire was profiled, and TCRdb retains in-frame clones only, with some absent. The sample carries hundreds of thousands of clones, roughly 97% recorded once. Sequencing was performed on naive CD4+ T cells sorted from blood. Receptors originate from a woman younger than 45 in good health. Both conserved end residues are part of each CDR3. D genes are given only for firm matches. Size is stated for part of the rows, as once, few or many counts, or as a class when the clone is expanded.

J | D | size | V | DNA | CDR3
TRBJ2-7 | - | - | TRBV5-1 | TGCGCCAGCAGCCCGGGGGACACCCCCTACGAGCAGTACTTC | CASSPGDTPYEQYF
TRBJ1-4 | TRBD1 | - | TRBV4-2 | TGTGCCAGCAGCCAAGATGGGCACAGGGGATTTCCCACTAATGAAAAACTGTTTTTT | CASSQDGHRGFPTNEKLFF
TRBJ1-1 | - | - | TRBV18 | TGTGCCAGCTCATCTCAGGGTTTTTTGAGGTTGGGAGACGACACTGAAGCTTTCTTT | CASSSQGFLRLGDDTEAFF
TRBJ2-7 | - | - | TRBV27 | TGTGCCAGCAGAAGAGAGGCGGGTTACTCCTACGAGCAGTACTTC | CASRREAGYSYEQYF
TRBJ2-5 | TRBD1 | - | TRBV5-6 | TGTGCCAGCAGCTTGACAGGGGTGGAGACCCAGTACTTC | CASSLTGVETQYF
TRBJ2-3 | TRBD2 | - | TRBV10-3 | TGTGCCATCAGTGAAAGACTAGCGGGGGGCCCAGATACGCAGTATTTT | CAISERLAGGPDTQYF
TRBJ2-1 | - | - | TRBV2 | TGTGCCAGTGGGGATAGGGACGTTATCGGGCAGTTCTTC | CASGDRDVIGQFF
TRBJ2-2 | - | - | TRBV5-1 | TGCGCCAGCAGCAGAATAGGGGTCATTCAGGTCACCGGGGAGCTGTTTTTT | CASSRIGVIQVTGELFF
TRBJ2-1 | TRBD2 | - | TRBV6-5 | TGTGCCAGCAGTTACTCTTCGGGACTAGCGGGAAGTGAGCAGTTCTTC | CASSYSSGLAGSEQFF
TRBJ1-5 | TRBD1 | - | TRBV28 | TGTGCCAGCAGTCCTCAACTCCGGGACAGCCATAGCAATCAGCCCCAGCATTTT | CASSPQLRDSHSNQPQHF
TRBJ2-5 | - | - | TRBV11-2 | TGTGCCAGCAGAGAAGCGGGTATAGGGGCAGAGACCCAGTACTTC | CASREAGIGAETQYF
TRBJ1-2 | TRBD1 | - | TRBV6-5 | TGTGCCAGCAGCCGGGACAGGGGCTATGGCTACACCTTC | CASSRDRGYGYTF
TRBJ1-2 | - | - | TRBV2 | TGTGCCAGCAGAAAGACTGACTCGGGCTACACCTTC | CASRKTDSGYTF
TRBJ2-3 | - | - | TRBV10-3 | TGTGCCATCAGTGAGTCGACAGTTGCCTATACGCAGTATTTT | CAISESTVAYTQYF
TRBJ1-2 | - | - | TRBV18 | TGTGCCAGCTCACCGACAGGCCCCGGGGACTATGGCTACACCTTC | CASSPTGPGDYGYTF
TRBJ2-3 | - | - | TRBV27 | TGTGCCAGCAGCCGTGGTGACAGCAGGATGAATACGCAGTATTTT | CASSRGDSRMNTQYF
TRBJ1-1 | - | - | TRBV25-1 | TGTGCCAGCAGTGGCCAGGGTAGGACTGAAGCTTTCTTT | CASSGQGRTEAFF
TRBJ2-7 | - | - | TRBV11-2 | TGTGCCAGCAGCGCCTCCTACGAGCAGTACTTC | CASSASYEQYF
TRBJ2-2 | TRBD2 | - | TRBV19 | TGTGCCAGTAGTTTGTTAGCGGGGTTTAACACCGGGGAGCTGTTTTTT | CASSLLAGFNTGELFF
TRBJ2-7 | - | - | TRBV29-1 | - | CSAGVGQGALYF
TRBJ1-1 | TRBD1 | - | TRBV5-5 | TGTGCCAGCAGCTCTGGGACAGGGGGCCCTGAAGCTTTCTTT | CASSSGTGGPEAFF
TRBJ2-1 | TRBD1 | - | TRBV5-1 | TGCGCCAGCAGCTTTGAGGGACAGCTCTCCTACAATGAGCAGTTCTTC | CASSFEGQLSYNEQFF
TRBJ2-3 | - | - | TRBV6-5 | TGTGCCAGCAGTTATGGGTCTGGGGTTCGGGCAGATACGCAGTATTTT | CASSYGSGVRADTQYF
TRBJ2-3 | - | - | TRBV10-1 | TGCGCCAGCAGTGACTACGGGCCCTTTACGCAGTATTTT | CASSDYGPFTQYF
TRBJ2-7 | TRBD1 | - | TRBV11-2 | TGTGCCAGCAGCCCCAGTGTGGTGGGGACAGACCGCTACGAGCAGTACTTC | CASSPSVVGTDRYEQYF
TRBJ1-2 | - | - | TRBV28 | TGTGCCAGCACCATGGCAGGGAACTATGGCTACACCTTC | CASTMAGNYGYTF
TRBJ2-7 | TRBD2 | - | TRBV5-5 | TGTGCCAGCAGCGGCCTCGGGACTAGCGGGTACGAGCAGTACTTC | CASSGLGTSGYEQYF
TRBJ2-5 | TRBD2 | - | TRBV5-8 | TGTGCCAGCAGCTCCGGGACTAGCGGGAGGGCCGTTGTGGAGACCCAGTACTTC | CASSSGTSGRAVVETQYF
TRBJ1-4 | - | - | TRBV6-5 | TGTGCCAGCAGTACAGGGAACCCTAATGAAAAACTGTTTTTT | CASSTGNPNEKLFF
TRBJ2-7 | - | - | TRBV28 | TGTGCCAGCAGTTCTACTAGAGTCGGGGCCTACGAGCAGTACTTC | CASSSTRVGAYEQYF
TRBJ1-6 | - | - | TRBV28 | TGTGCCAGCGGGGCACAGGGCTCCTATAATTCACCCCTCCACTTT | CASGAQGSYNSPLHF
TRBJ2-1 | - | - | TRBV5-4 | TGTGCCAGCAGCTTGGTCGGGGGTGATAACAATGAGCAGTTCTTC | CASSLVGGDNNEQFF
TRBJ2-7 | - | - | TRBV6-1 | TGTGCCAGCAGCGGTCCAGGCTACGAGCAGTACTTC | CASSGPGYEQYF
TRBJ1-3 | - | - | TRBV12-1 | TGTGCCAGCATTGGGTCTGGAAACACCATATATTTT | CASIGSGNTIYF
TRBJ2-7 | - | - | TRBV11-2 | TGTGCCAGCAGCTTAGGGCTAGTCCACGAGCAGTACTTC | CASSLGLVHEQYF
TRBJ2-2 | - | - | TRBV5-6 | TGTGCCAGCAGCTTGATGGATAAGGGATTCCAGACCGGGGAGCTGTTTTTT | CASSLMDKGFQTGELFF
TRBJ2-5 | - | - | TRBV6-1 | TGTGCCAGCAAACAGGGTGGCGAGACCCAGTACTTC | CASKQGGETQYF
TRBJ2-1 | - | - | TRBV28 | TGTGCCAGCAGCCGGCCGGAGCGGTTAAGGGACAATGAGCAGTTCTTC | CASSRPERLRDNEQFF
TRBJ1-1 | - | - | TRBV7-9 | TGTGCCAGCAGCTTGGGCGGTGAAGCTTTCTTT | CASSLGGEAFF
TRBJ1-3 | TRBD1 | once | TRBV6-1 | TGTGCCAGCAGTGAAGACAGGGGCTCTATTCTCTCTGGAAACACCATATATTTT | CASSEDRGSILSGNTIYF
TRBJ2-7 | - | - | TRBV10-1 | TGCGCCAGCAGTTCCTCGGGCCACGAGCAGTACTTC | CASSSSGHEQYF
TRBJ1-4 | - | - | TRBV19 | TGTGCCAGTAGTCGCAAACAGGGATATAATGAAAAACTGTTTTTT | CASSRKQGYNEKLFF
TRBJ2-2 | - | - | TRBV28 | TGTGCCAGCAGTAAAGGGGGAGGGGGAGACACCGGGGAGCTGTTTTTT | CASSKGGGGDTGELFF
TRBJ2-3 | - | - | TRBV7-9 | TGTGCCAGCAGCTCATTGTCAGATACGCAGTATTTT | CASSSLSDTQYF
TRBJ1-2 | TRBD1 | - | TRBV2 | TGTGCCAGCAAAGCAGGGGGTGACTATGGCTACACCTTC | CASKAGGDYGYTF
TRBJ2-5 | - | - | TRBV7-9 | TGTGCCAGCAGCTTACGACCCAGTCAGGGAGAGACCCAGTACTTC | CASSLRPSQGETQYF
TRBJ2-7 | TRBD2 | - | TRBV4-1 | TGCGCCAGCAGCCAAGATTGGACTAGCGGAGACTACGAGCAGTACTTC | CASSQDWTSGDYEQYF
TRBJ2-7 | TRBD1 | - | TRBV29-1 | TGCAGCGTAGGTGGGACGGGACAGCGCTACGAGCAGTACTTC | CSVGGTGQRYEQYF
TRBJ2-7 | TRBD2 | - | TRBV4-1 | TGCGCCAGCAGCCAAGATAGGGGCGGCGGGAGAGAGCAGTACTTC | CASSQDRGGGREQYF
TRBJ1-2 | - | - | TRBV5-1 | TGCGCCAGCAGCCCAACGGCCAGGTCGAACTATGGCTACACCTTC | CASSPTARSNYGYTF
TRBJ1-3 | TRBD1 | - | TRBV5-4 | TGTGCCAGCAGCTTCGGACAGGGTGCAGGCACCATATATTTT | CASSFGQGAGTIYF
TRBJ1-1 | - | - | TRBV6-6 | TGTGCCAGCAGTTTACCCCTTCAACAGTCTGAAGCTTTCTTT | CASSLPLQQSEAFF